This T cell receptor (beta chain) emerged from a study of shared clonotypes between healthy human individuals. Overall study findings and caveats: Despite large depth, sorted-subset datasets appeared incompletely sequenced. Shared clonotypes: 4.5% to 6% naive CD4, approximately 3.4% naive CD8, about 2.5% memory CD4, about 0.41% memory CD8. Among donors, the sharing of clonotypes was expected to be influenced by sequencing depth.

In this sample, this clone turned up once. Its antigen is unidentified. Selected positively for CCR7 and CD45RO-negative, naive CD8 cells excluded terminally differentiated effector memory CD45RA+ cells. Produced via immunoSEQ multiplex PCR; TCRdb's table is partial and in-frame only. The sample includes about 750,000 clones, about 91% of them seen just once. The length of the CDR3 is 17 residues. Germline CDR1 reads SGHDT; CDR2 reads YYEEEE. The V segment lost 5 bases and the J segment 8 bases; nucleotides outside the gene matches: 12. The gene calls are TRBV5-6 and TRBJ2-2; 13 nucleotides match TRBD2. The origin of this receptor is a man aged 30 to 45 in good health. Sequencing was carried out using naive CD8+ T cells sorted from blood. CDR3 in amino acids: CASSFRAGLAGLGELFF. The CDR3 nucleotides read TGTGCCAGCAGTTTCAGAGCGGGACTAGCGGGACTGGGGGAGCTGTTTTTT.